The present TCR beta chain was sequenced within a study of blood T cell repertoires in COVID-19. Background on the study: T cells, B-cell-depleted T cells, or PBMCs supplied cDNA or gDNA.

Assay used: immunoSEQ multiplex PCR; TCRdb lists only in-frame clones, some missing. The table records fewer than 300,000 clones, roughly 91% of them present only once. The sample comprised PBMCs or T cells enriched from blood (not recorded which). The receptor was derived from a man aged 40-50 years who had recovered from COVID-19.

The CDR3 region is CASSTRTGVGNEQFF. CDR3 nucleotides: TGTGCCAGCAGCACTCGGACAGGGGTAGGCAATGAGCAGTTCTTC. V and J are TRBV7-3 and TRBJ2-1; 9 bases fit TRBD1. V was pared by 5 bases and J by 6 bases, with 8 bases of the junction left unmatched. Germline CDR1 is SGHTA and CDR2 is FQGTGA. This CDR3 has 15 amino acids.